This TCR beta chain comes out of a study of technical replicates of blood from several donors (dated by TCRdb to about 2017). CDR3 length: 15 amino acids, cysteine to phenylalanine. Only the CDR3 portion is preserved as DNA: 45 bases, with reading frame beginning at the first base. The CDR1 and CDR2 encoded by the germline V gene (reference sequence) are SSHAT and FNYEAQ. V is trimmed back by 5 bases and J by 0 bases, and the junction contains 4 bases that no gene match accounts for. Library generation was performed with the immunoSEQ multiplex PCR assay. TCRdb took over this immuneACCESS table, retaining in-frame rearrangements with V and J assigned. Such tables are incomplete; in checked studies, under half of the missing clones stem from an unresolved V gene, and the remainder is unexplained. This sample holds more than 65,000 clones; approximately 89% were observed only once. Roughly 5% of the sample belongs to the ten largest clones.

Worth noting for this clone: The antigen this receptor binds is unknown. Nothing much larger sits one base from this clone, and base qualities are not available.

The sequence is built from TRBV7-7 and TRBJ2-7; 10 central bases correspond to TRBD2. Sequencing was performed on PBMCs. This sequence was found in a human donor in good health. Some clones in this sample may be carry-over from other donors' samples. This receptor carries the CDR3 CASSPGLAASYEQYF. The DNA reads as follows: TGTGCCAGCAGCCCAGGACTAGCGGCCTCCTACGAGCAGTACTTC.